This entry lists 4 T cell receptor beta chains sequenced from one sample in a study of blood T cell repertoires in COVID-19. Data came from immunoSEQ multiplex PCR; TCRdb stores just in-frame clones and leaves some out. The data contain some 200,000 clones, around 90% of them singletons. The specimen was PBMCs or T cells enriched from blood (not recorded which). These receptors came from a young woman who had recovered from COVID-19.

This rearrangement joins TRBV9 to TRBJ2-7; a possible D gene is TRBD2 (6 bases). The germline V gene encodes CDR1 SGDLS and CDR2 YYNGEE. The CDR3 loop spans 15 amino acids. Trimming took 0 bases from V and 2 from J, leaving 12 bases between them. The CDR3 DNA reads TGTGCCAGCAGCGTAGACAGCGGGCGAGCCTACGAGCAGTACTTC. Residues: CASSVDSGRAYEQYF.

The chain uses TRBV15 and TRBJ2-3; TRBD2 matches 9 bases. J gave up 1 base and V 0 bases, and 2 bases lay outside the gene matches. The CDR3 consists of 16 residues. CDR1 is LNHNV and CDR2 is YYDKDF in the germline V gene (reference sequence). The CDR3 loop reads CATSRDRTSGTDTQYF. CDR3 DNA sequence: TGTGCCACCAGCAGAGATCGGACTAGCGGCACAGATACGCAGTATTTT. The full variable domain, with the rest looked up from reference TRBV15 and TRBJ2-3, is DAMVIQNPRYQVTQFGKPVTLSCSQTLNHNVMYWYQQKSSQAPKLLFHYYDKDFNNEADTPDNFQSRRPNTSFCFLDIRSPGLGDTAMYLCATSRDRTSGTDTQYFGPGTRLTVL.

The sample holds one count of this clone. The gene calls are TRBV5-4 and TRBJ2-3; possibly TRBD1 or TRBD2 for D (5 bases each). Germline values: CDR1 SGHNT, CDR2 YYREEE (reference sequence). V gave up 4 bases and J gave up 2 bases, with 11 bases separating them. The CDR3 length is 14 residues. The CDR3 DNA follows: TGTGCCAGCAGCATGGGGCGGGTCACAGATACGCAGTATTTT. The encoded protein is CASSMGRVTDTQYF.

The DNA for the CDR3 is TGTGCCAGCAGCTTAGTAGGTGTAGGGGGCTACGAGCAGTACTTC. This codes for CASSLVGVGGYEQYF. This chain links TRBV7-8 with TRBJ2-7, with D possibly being TRBD1 (6 bases). CDR1 and CDR2 from the germline V gene are SGHVS and FQNEAQ. The V and J ends lost 1 base and 3 bases respectively, with 13 bases between them. The CDR3 runs 15 residues.